A single T cell receptor beta chain is shown here with its context. This record comes from a study of blood T cell repertoires in COVID-19. Study background: Acute and convalescent COVID-19 samples came from the United States, Italy and Spain. Nucleic acid was either cDNA or gDNA, and it came from T cells, B-cell-depleted T cells, or PBMCs.

The CDR3 consists of 16 residues. The ends lost 1 base at V and 3 bases at J; junction bases unmatched: 7. Germline values: CDR1 MDHEN, CDR2 SYDVKM. Original analysis: Estimates of nucleated cell counts were drawn from the amplification of reference gene primers. Profiling relied on immunoSEQ multiplex PCR, and the TCRdb table lists in-frame clones only, not all of them. V and J calls and clone size follow that table, whereas D and trimming were derived from the DNA. The data hold under 200,000 clones, with about 80% observed a single time. This TCR derives from a man between 60 and 75 years old with acute or convalescent COVID-19. The chain carries TRBV28 and TRBJ2-7; 9 bases are a match to TRBD2. The sample consisted of peripheral blood. CDR3 residues: CASSLSHGLAYYEQYF. CDR3 nucleotide sequence: TGTGCCAGCAGTTTATCCCACGGACTAGCGTACTACGAGCAGTACTTC.